This is a list of T cell receptor beta chains from one sample in a study of T-cell reconstitution after alpha-beta-depleted transplantation in children. TCRdb redid the calling of the PCR reads with MiXCR, one entry per CDR3 protein. The sample has 40,000 to 60,000 distinct CDR3 sequences, roughly 8.7% seen once; the top ten hold 25% to 30%. This material consisted of PBMCs, mostly from graft donor cells, taken 60 days after TCRalphabeta/CD19-depleted stem cell transplant. The receptors shown here come from a male patient under 10 years old who had a stem cell transplant for chronic granulomatous disease, so the T cells may come from the graft donor. The CDR3 runs from the conserved cysteine through the conserved F or W. The D gene is left open where the match is weak. Part of the rows lack a size; the others show once, few, many or a class for expanded clones.

d_call	clone_size	v_call	j_call	cdr3_nt	cdr3_aa
NA	many	TRBV6-5	TRBJ1-3	TGTGCCAGCAGTTTGTCCCCGTGGGGGGCTATTACTGGAAACACCATATATTTT	CASSLSPWGAITGNTIYF
NA	many	TRBV18	TRBJ1-5	TGTGCCAGCTCACCGTTGACCCTTAGCAATCAGCCCCAGCATTTT	CASSPLTLSNQPQHF
NA	NA	TRBV25-1	TRBJ2-3	TGTGCCAGCAGTGAGGATTCTGGCACAGATACGCAGTATTTT	CASSEDSGTDTQYF
TRBD1	many	TRBV9	TRBJ2-1	TGTGCCAGCAGCCCGATAGGACAGGAATACAATGAGCAGTTCTTC	CASSPIGQEYNEQFF
NA	many	TRBV5-5	TRBJ2-7	TGTGCCAGCACCCCCGTTGGAGGCGAGCAGTACTTC	CASTPVGGEQYF
TRBD2	many	TRBV7-7	TRBJ2-1	TGTGCCAGCAGCCCACTAGCGAGAGAGCAGTTCTTC	CASSPLAREQFF
NA	few	TRBV19	TRBJ1-1	TGTGCCAGTAGTAGGCCGGGAGTTTACACTGAAGCTTTCTTT	CASSRPGVYTEAFF
NA	NA	TRBV19	TRBJ2-1	TGTGCCAGTACTCGTCACGAGGGGTCCTATGAGCAGTTCTTC	CASTRHEGSYEQFF
TRBD2	many	TRBV7-2	TRBJ2-3	TGTGCCAGCAGCTTAGAAGCGGGAGAAACAGATACGCAGTATTTT	CASSLEAGETDTQYF
NA	NA	TRBV7-2	TRBJ1-1	TGTGCCAGCAGCCTACAGGGACCGGGCACTGAAGCTTTCTTT	CASSLQGPGTEAFF
TRBD2	NA	TRBV2	TRBJ2-5	TGTGCCAGCAGTGACAGGGGTGGCGGGAGGCAAGAGACCCAGTACTTC	CASSDRGGGRQETQYF
TRBD2	few	TRBV7-6	TRBJ2-1	TGTGCCAGCACTCAAGCGGGAGGGCCTGGGAACAATGAGCAGTTCTTC	CASTQAGGPGNNEQFF
NA	many	TRBV9	TRBJ2-3	TGTGCCAGCAACAGGCTAGGATCGGGAGATACGCAGTATTTT	CASNRLGSGDTQYF
TRBD1	many	TRBV24-1	TRBJ1-1	TGTGCCACCAGTGATCTTGGCAGGGGGGACACTGAAGCTTTCTTT	CATSDLGRGDTEAFF
TRBD1	NA	TRBV20-1	TRBJ2-1	TGCAGTGCGCCAAAACCGGGACAGGGTTTCTCGTACAATGAGCAGTTCTTC	CSAPKPGQGFSYNEQFF
TRBD1	many	TRBV27	TRBJ1-2	TGTGCCAGCAGTTCCCTGACAGGGGGCTATGGCTACACCTTC	CASSSLTGGYGYTF